This T cell receptor beta chain was sequenced for a study of post-analysis software for immune sequencing data. As for the study in general: Included among the disease courses, which were recorded for the cohort, were relapsing-remitting, secondary progressive and progressive-relapsing multiple sclerosis.

V was shortened by 4 bases and J by 5 bases, with 13 bases between the two germline ends. There are 14 residues in the CDR3. CDR1 and CDR2 from the germline V gene are SEHNR and FQNEAQ (reference sequence). Prepared libraries of TCR beta cDNA carried unique molecular identifiers. A single record per CDR3 protein comes from TCRdb applying MiXCR to the PCR reads. The sample carries roughly 800,000 distinct CDR3 sequences, 25% to 30% recorded once. Concerning this clonotype itself: Antigen unknown.

Study-level results: TRBV5-6, TRBV5-1 and TRBV20-1 were among several TRBV segments more frequent in patients than controls.

The receptor was derived from a girl between 5 and 17 years old with multiple sclerosis. V and J are TRBV7-9 and TRBJ2-3; tentatively, D is TRBD2 (5 bases). Sequenced material: blood. CDR3 bases: TGTGCCAGCAGCTATCTCGGACGGGGAGATACGCAGTATTTT. It translates to CASSYLGRGDTQYF.